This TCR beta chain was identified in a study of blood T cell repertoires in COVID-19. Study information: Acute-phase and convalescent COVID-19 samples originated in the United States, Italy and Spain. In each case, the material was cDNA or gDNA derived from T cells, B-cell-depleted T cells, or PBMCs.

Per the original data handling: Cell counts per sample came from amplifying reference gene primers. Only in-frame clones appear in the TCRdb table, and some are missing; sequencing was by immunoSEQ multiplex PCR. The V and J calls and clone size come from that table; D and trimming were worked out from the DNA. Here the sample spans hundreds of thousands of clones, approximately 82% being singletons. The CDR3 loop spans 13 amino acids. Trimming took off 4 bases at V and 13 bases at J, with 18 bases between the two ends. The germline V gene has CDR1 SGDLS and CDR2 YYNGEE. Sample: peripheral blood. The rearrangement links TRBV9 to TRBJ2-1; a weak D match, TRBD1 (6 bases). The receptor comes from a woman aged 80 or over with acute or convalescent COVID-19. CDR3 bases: TGTGCCAGCAGCCCACGGACGGACAGCTATCAGTTCTTC. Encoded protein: CASSPRTDSYQFF. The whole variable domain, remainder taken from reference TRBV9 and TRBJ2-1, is DSGVTQTPKHLITATGQRVTLRCSPRSGDLSVYWYQQSLDQGLQFLIQYYNGEERAKGNILERFSAQQFPDLHSELNLSSLELGDSALYFCASSPRTDSYQFFGPGTRLTVL.